This T cell receptor beta chain appears in the sequencing data of a study of human T cells and chemical hapten exposure. Study details: Sensitization applied 2% DPC to roughly 2 cm by roughly 2 cm of upper inner arm skin.

TCRdb re-derived calls from the RACE reads in MiXCR, one entry per CDR3 protein. In the table there are about 85,000 distinct CDR3 sequences, approximately 10% of which are singletons. V was clipped by 2 bases and J by 3 bases, with 8 bases between them. CDR3 length equals 13 residues. From germline, CDR1 is MDHEN and CDR2 SYDVKM. As for time point: patch test 2, 6 weeks after DPC sensitization. Treatment of the sample: therapeutic diphenylcyclopropenone sensitization with weekly scalp DPC. The TCR sequence derives from a man aged 18 to 30 with alopecia areata. Some clones in this sample may be carry-over from other donors' samples. The rearrangement links TRBV28 to TRBJ2-7; D is possibly TRBD1 (5 bases). Sequencing used whole blood, obtained in connection with sensitization to the hapten diphenylcyclopropenone (DPC). In DNA form, the CDR3 reads TGTGCCAGCAGTTTAAAGGGGCACTACGAGCAGTACTTC. This sequence encodes CASSLKGHYEQYF.